Below are 2 T cell receptor beta chains sequenced from a single sample in a study of blood T cell repertoires in COVID-19. Sequencing used immunoSEQ multiplex PCR; TCRdb keeps in-frame clones, though not all of them. Among some 95,000 clones listed, about 91% were seen once. The sequenced sample was peripheral blood. The receptors were sampled from a human donor with active COVID-19. The donor label of this sample is uncertain.

In its sample, this clone was seen a few times. The chain has TRBV4-1 and TRBJ1-6, with unresolved D. CDR3 length: 16 residues. V was trimmed by 3 bases and J by 4 bases, leaving 13 bases between them. Germline V gene lookup returns CDR1 MGHRA and CDR2 YSYEKL. The CDR3 region is CASSHDKEEYNSPLHF. The CDR3 bases are TGCGCCAGCAGCCATGACAAGGAGGAATATAATTCACCCCTCCACTTT.

The chain carries TRBV11-2 and TRBJ1-3; tentatively, D is TRBD1 (6 bases). The CDR3 runs 17 residues. With 7 bases removed from V and 0 bases from J, the gap between germline ends came to 19 bases. Germline values: CDR1 SGHAT, CDR2 FQNNGV. The CDR3 spells CASTTVVTGFSGNTIYF. For the CDR3, the DNA is TGTGCCAGCACCACGGTCGTGACAGGCTTCTCTGGAAACACCATATATTTT.